The rows below give T cell receptor beta chains drawn from one sample of a study of T-cell memory formation after mild COVID-19. A single record per CDR3 protein comes from TCRdb applying MiXCR to the 5' RACE reads. The repertoire holds about 400,000 distinct CDR3 sequences, with approximately 19% as singletons. The sample comprised PBMCs or a T cell subset sorted from them (not recorded which). Receptors originate from a man between 18 and 29 years old who had mild COVID-19 (a few samples of this study predate the infection). Cell type and time point are not known. Both conserved end residues are part of each CDR3. The D gene is left open where the match is weak. Size tells how often a clone was seen (once, few, many) or the class of an expanded clone, and some rows leave it out.

clone_size,v_call,d_call,j_call,cdr3_nt,cdr3_aa
-,TRBV12-3/TRBV12-4,-,TRBJ1-1,TGTGCCAGCAGTTTAGCGGTGGGGGTCACTGAAGCTTTCTTT,CASSLAVGVTEAFF
few,TRBV4-3,TRBD1,TRBJ2-1,TGCGCCAGCAGCCAAATCACAGGGGTCTATGAGCAGTTCTTC,CASSQITGVYEQFF
-,TRBV7-2,-,TRBJ2-2,TGTGCCAGCAGCCCACGCGTAGGGACCGGGGAGCTGTTTTTT,CASSPRVGTGELFF
-,TRBV7-6,-,TRBJ1-2,TGTGCCAGCAGCTTAGGACGGTCGGGGCTCGGAGGCTACACCTTC,CASSLGRSGLGGYTF
few,TRBV7-9,TRBD1,TRBJ1-3,TGTGCCAGCAGCTCTCCCCTGAGGACAGGTCTCATCGGTGGAAACACCATATATTTT,CASSSPLRTGLIGGNTIYF
-,TRBV6-1,TRBD2,TRBJ2-1,TGTGCCAGTGCGGGGGGTGAGCAGTTCTTC,CASAGGEQFF
few,TRBV4-1,-,TRBJ2-1,TGCGCCAGCAGCCAAGGGCAGTCGGTCAATGAGCAGTTCTTC,CASSQGQSVNEQFF
few,TRBV7-2,-,TRBJ2-7,TGTGCCAGCAGCTCATCCCGGGACACCGTCTACGAGCAGTACTTC,CASSSSRDTVYEQYF
-,TRBV6-5,TRBD1,TRBJ1-2,TGTGCCAGCAGGGCCGACAGGGGGAAGGAGGACACCTTC,CASRADRGKEDTF
-,TRBV6-6,-,TRBJ1-1,TGTGCCAGCAGTTATAACGGTAGAGCTTTCTTT,CASSYNGRAFF
few,TRBV12-5,TRBD1,TRBJ2-5,TGTGCTAGTGCACAGGGGGTCGCAGAGACCCAGTACTTC,CASAQGVAETQYF
few,TRBV6-4,-,TRBJ2-7,TGTGCCAGCAGTGGTGCAGGGGACACCTACGAGCAGTACTTC,CASSGAGDTYEQYF
many,TRBV2,-,TRBJ1-6,TGTGCCAGCAGCCAGACCAATTCACCCCTCCACTTT,CASSQTNSPLHF
few,TRBV20-1,-,TRBJ2-1,TGCAGTGCTAGAAAGGTTGGGGGATACAATGAGCAGTTCTTC,CSARKVGGYNEQFF
few,TRBV20-1,TRBD1,TRBJ1-4,TGCAGTGCTAGAGATTCGACAGGGGGAGGTGAAAAACTGTTTTTT,CSARDSTGGGEKLFF
-,TRBV6-1,-,TRBJ1-5,TGTGCCAGCAGTGAAGCGCCTTCGAGCCATCAGCCCCAGCATTTT,CASSEAPSSHQPQHF
few,TRBV7-8,TRBD1,TRBJ2-1,TGTGCCAGCAGCACCAACCAGCCGGGACAGGGGCACAATGAGCAGTTCTTC,CASSTNQPGQGHNEQFF
-,TRBV7-9,TRBD1,TRBJ1-6,TGTGCCAGCAGCACAGGACAGGAACATTCACCCCTCCACTTT,CASSTGQEHSPLHF
-,TRBV12-3/TRBV12-4,TRBD2,TRBJ2-3,TGTGCCAGCAAAGGACTAGCGACGACAGATACGCAGTATTTT,CASKGLATTDTQYF
-,TRBV6-2/TRBV6-3,-,TRBJ2-7,TGTGCCAGCAGTTTTGACCCTACAGTCATCAGGAGGCGCCCATCAGCGGGGCAGTACTTC,CASSFDPTVIRRRPSAGQYF
-,TRBV12-3/TRBV12-4,TRBD2,TRBJ2-1,TGTGCCAGCACCCGTCGAAGAAGCGGGGGGTACAATGAGCAGTTCTTC,CASTRRRSGGYNEQFF
-,TRBV20-1,TRBD2,TRBJ2-7,TGCAGTGCTAGAGATCCTAGCGGGGGGCCTCAGAGCTCCTACGAGCAGTACTTC,CSARDPSGGPQSSYEQYF
-,TRBV2,TRBD2,TRBJ2-5,TGTGCCAGCAAGGAGCTAGCGGGGGCCCAAGAGACCCAGTACTTC,CASKELAGAQETQYF
few,TRBV10-3,-,TRBJ2-3,TGTGCCATCAGTGAGGTTGGGAGCACAGATACGCAGTATTTT,CAISEVGSTDTQYF
many,TRBV4-2,-,TRBJ1-3,TGTGCCAGCAGCCCCGAATCGGCCTCTGGAAACACCATATATTTT,CASSPESASGNTIYF
-,TRBV5-1,TRBD1,TRBJ1-6,TGCGCCAGCAGCCCCGGGGACAGTCATCAATCACCCCTCCACTTT,CASSPGDSHQSPLHF
-,TRBV7-3,-,TRBJ2-2,TGTGCCAGCAGCTTATCGTACATCACCGGGGAGCTGTTTTTT,CASSLSYITGELFF
-,TRBV6-4,TRBD1,TRBJ2-3,TGTGCCAGCAGCGGGACAGGGACGGGAGATACGCAGTATTTT,CASSGTGTGDTQYF